This T cell receptor beta chain comes out of a study of regulatory T cells in long-lasting Graves disease. Study-wide points: Investigators studied peripheral blood only, not thyroid tissue.

Per the germline V gene, CDR1 is MNHNS and CDR2 is SASEGT. J was trimmed by 6 bases and V by 7 bases; bases with no gene match: 3. This CDR3 has 13 amino acids. Assembly of TCR beta libraries relied on iRepertoire HTBI primers together with Arm-PCR of CDR3 regions. TCRdb independently ran MiXCR on the multiplex PCR reads; one entry per CDR3 protein. The data hold approximately 560,000 distinct CDR3 sequences, with around 16% observed a single time. As to this clonotype: What it recognizes is unknown.

Time point defined: newly diagnosed GD, antithyroid drugs for less than 3 months. With RNA extracted from PBMCs as input, the TCR library was made. An approximately 10-milliliter sample of peripheral blood was drawn into EDTA tubes. This same sample was also part of a study on T cells in Graves' hyperthyroidism and ophthalmopathy. That source adds: Researchers ran a first-round RT-PCR on the TCR CDR3 using the HTBI primer set.

The receptor comes from a man between 18 and 35 years old with Graves disease. This specimen consisted of peripheral blood mononuclear cells (PBMCs), obtained at new diagnosis, from a patient treated with antithyroid drugs. This rearrangement joins TRBV6-1 to TRBJ2-1; 10 bases match TRBD2. In DNA form, the CDR3 reads TGTGCCAGCAAGGCTAGCGGGGGCAATGAGCAGTTCTTC. Its translation: CASKASGGNEQFF.